This TCR beta chain was recorded in a study of PD-1 blockade in classical Hodgkin lymphoma. V dropped 5 bases and J dropped 3 bases, with 22 bases sitting between them. Per germline, CDR1 LNHDA and CDR2 SQIVND (reference sequence). This CDR3 has 17 residues. Regarding time point: cycle 4 day 1 (C4D1), after 6 weeks of nivolumab. Relapse was seen in all patients after autologous stem cell transplantation, and brentuximab vedotin exposure was variable. The table came from immunoSEQ multiplex PCR; TCRdb's copy has only in-frame clones and leaves some out. Here the sample spans roughly 40,000 clones, over 75% being singletons.

Sample: peripheral blood mononuclear cells (PBMCs), taken before the fourth cycle of nivolumab. The chain uses TRBV19 and TRBJ1-1; D is ambiguous. The TCR was taken from a human donor with classical Hodgkin lymphoma. This CDR3 reads CASSPRTRDPGYTEAFF. Here the CDR3 DNA reads TGTGCCAGTAGTCCCCGGACCCGCGACCCGGGTTACACTGAAGCTTTCTTT. Using reference TRBV19 and TRBJ1-1 for the parts outside the CDR3, the full variable domain is DGGITQSPKYLFRKEGQNVTLSCEQNLNHDAMYWYRQDPGQGLRLIYYSQIVNDFQKGDIAEGYSVSREKKESFPLTVTSAQKNPTAFYLCASSPRTRDPGYTEAFFGQGTRLTVV.